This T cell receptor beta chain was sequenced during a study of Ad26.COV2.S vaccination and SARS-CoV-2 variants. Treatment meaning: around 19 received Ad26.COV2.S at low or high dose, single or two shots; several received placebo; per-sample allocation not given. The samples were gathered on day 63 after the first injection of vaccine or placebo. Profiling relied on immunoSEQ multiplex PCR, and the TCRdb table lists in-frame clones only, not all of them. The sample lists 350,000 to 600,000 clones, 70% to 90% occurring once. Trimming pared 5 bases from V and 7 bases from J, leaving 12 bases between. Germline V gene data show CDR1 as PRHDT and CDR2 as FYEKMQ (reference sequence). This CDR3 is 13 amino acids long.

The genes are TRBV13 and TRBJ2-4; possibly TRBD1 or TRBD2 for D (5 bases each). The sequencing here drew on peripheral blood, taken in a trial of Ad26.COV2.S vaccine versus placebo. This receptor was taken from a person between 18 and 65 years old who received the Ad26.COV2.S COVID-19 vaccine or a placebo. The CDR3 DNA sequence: TGTGCCAGCAGCCGTGGGACGCGGAACATTCAGTACTTC. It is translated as CASSRGTRNIQYF.